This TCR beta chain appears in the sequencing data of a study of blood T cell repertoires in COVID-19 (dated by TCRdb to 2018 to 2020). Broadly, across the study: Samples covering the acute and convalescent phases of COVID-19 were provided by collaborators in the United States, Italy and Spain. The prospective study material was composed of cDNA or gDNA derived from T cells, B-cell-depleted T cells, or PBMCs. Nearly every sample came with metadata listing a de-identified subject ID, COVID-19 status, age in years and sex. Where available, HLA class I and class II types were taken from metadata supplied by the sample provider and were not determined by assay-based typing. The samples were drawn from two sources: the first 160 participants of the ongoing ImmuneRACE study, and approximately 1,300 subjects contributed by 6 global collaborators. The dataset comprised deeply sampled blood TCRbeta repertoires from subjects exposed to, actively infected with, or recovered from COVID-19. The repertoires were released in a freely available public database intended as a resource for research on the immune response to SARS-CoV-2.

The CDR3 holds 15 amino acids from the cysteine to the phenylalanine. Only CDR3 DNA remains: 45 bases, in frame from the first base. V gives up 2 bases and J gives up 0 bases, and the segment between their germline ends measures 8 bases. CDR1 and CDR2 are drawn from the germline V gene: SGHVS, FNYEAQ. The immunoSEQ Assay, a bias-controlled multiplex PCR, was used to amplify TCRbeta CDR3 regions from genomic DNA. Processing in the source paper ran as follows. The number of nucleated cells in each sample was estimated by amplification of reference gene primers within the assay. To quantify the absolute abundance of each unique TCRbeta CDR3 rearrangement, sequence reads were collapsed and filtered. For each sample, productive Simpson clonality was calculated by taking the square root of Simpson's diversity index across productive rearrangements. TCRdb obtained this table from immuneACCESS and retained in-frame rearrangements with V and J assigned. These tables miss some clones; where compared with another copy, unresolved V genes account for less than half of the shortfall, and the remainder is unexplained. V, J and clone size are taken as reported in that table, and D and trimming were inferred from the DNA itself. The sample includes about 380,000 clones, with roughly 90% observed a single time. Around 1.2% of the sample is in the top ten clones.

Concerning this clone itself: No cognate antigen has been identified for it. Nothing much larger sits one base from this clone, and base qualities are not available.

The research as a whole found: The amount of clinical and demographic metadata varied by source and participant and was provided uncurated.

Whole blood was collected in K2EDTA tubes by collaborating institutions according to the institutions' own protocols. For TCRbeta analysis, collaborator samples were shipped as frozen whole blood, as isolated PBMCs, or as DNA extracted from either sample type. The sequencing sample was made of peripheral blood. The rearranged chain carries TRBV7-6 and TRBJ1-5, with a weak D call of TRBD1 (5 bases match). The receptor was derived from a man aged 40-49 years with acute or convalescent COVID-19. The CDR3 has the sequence CASSLRGDSNQPQHF. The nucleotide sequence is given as TGTGCCAGCAGCTTACGGGGGGATAGCAATCAGCCCCAGCATTTT.